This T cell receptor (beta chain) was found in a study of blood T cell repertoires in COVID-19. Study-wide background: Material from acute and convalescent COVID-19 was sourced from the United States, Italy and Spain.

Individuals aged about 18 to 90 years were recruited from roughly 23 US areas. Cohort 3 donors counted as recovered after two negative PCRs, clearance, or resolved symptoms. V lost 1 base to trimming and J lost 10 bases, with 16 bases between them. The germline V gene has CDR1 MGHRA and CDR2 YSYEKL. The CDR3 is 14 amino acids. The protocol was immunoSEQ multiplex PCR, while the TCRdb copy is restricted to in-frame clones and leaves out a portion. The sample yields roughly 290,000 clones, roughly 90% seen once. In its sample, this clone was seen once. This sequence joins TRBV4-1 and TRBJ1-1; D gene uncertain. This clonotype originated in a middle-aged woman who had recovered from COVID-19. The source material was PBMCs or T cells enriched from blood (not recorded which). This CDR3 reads CASSQVFGGSRAFF. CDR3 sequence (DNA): TGCGCCAGCAGCCAAGTCTTTGGCGGGTCTAGAGCTTTCTTT.